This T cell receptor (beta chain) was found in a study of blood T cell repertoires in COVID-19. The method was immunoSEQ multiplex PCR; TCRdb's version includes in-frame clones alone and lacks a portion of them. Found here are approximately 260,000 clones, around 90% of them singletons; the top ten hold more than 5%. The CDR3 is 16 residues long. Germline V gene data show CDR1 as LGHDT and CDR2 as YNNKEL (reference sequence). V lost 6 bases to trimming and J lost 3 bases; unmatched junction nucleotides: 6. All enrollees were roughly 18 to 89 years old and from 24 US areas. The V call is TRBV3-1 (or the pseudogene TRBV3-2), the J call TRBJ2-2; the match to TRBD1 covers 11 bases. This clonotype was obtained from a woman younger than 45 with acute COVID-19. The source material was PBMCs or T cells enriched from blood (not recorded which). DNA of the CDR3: TGTGCCAGCAGACCCGGACAGGGGGCGGACACCGGGGAGCTGTTTTTT. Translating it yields CASRPGQGADTGELFF.